This T cell receptor (beta chain) was sequenced in a study of OX40 agonist ivuxolimab in advanced cancers. Whole-study context: As their treatment, patients were administered ivuxolimab, an agonistic anti-OX40 (CD134) antibody.

The protocol was immunoSEQ multiplex PCR, while the TCRdb copy is restricted to in-frame clones and leaves out a portion. The data show roughly 37,000 clones, just under 75% seen once. From germline, CDR1 is MDHEN and CDR2 SYDVKM. The CDR3 totals 14 residues. V lost 7 bases and J lost 6, with 16 bases in between. Study-wide points: Dosing at 0.1 to 3.0 mg/kg was accompanied by clonal expansion of CD4+ and CD8+ blood T cells by week 6.

This clone was detected once. Antigen unknown. The sequenced sample was CD4+ or CD8+ T cells sorted from blood, obtained in a trial of the OX40 agonist ivuxolimab. The chain joins TRBV28 to TRBJ1-5, with D maybe TRBD1 (6 bases). The sequence was obtained from an adult with an advanced solid tumor such as melanoma, head and neck, liver or kidney cancer. CDR3 bases: TGTGCCAGCATTAGTACAGGGTATCGTCAGCCCCAGCATTTT. Its translation: CASISTGYRQPQHF. Drawing the rest from reference TRBV28 and TRBJ1-5, the complete variable domain is DVKVTQSSRYLVKRTGEKVFLECVQDMDHENMFWYRQDPGLGLRLIYFSYDVKMKEKGDIPEGYSVSREKKERFSLILESASTNQTSMYLCASISTGYRQPQHFGDGTRLSIL.